Following are 31 T cell receptor beta chains from one sample sequenced in a study of T cell changes during pregnancy in multiple sclerosis. Repertoires were generated with immunoSEQ multiplex PCR, while TCRdb's copy carries only in-frame clones and drops some. The profile shows some 120,000 clones, under 95% of them singletons. The material was peripheral blood, obtained before pregnancy. These receptors came from a female donor with multiple sclerosis, enrolled in a pregnancy study.

The chain links TRBV6-5 to TRBJ1-1; no reliable D call. This CDR3 comprises 14 residues. In germline, CDR1 is MNHEY, CDR2 SVGAGI. Trimming removed 6 bases from V and 4 bases from J, with 15 bases in between. DNA for the CDR3: TGTGCCAGCAGCTATGCAGGAAGCACCACTGAAGCTTTCTTT. Its protein product is CASSYAGSTTEAFF.

The chain carries TRBV28 and TRBJ1-5; 8 bases map to TRBD1. CDR3 length equals 18 residues. Germline CDR1 MDHEN, CDR2 SYDVKM. V shed 3 bases and J 7 bases; nucleotides not matched to a gene: 17. CDR3 sequence (DNA): TGTGCCAGCAGTTTGGGGCAAGGAAGAACAGGGGGGGGCCAGCCCCAGCATTTT. This encodes CASSLGQGRTGGGQPQHF.

V is TRBV5-1 and J is TRBJ2-5, with TRBD1 identical over 9 bases. V shed 4 bases, J shed 4 bases, and the junction held 11 bases outside the gene matches. This CDR3 is built from 16 residues. CDR1 is SGHRS, CDR2 YFSETQ, per germline. The CDR3, as DNA: TGCGCCAGCAGCCCAACGGGACAGGGTTTTGGAGAGACCCAGTACTTC. It codes for CASSPTGQGFGETQYF.

The chain recombines TRBV6-1 with TRBJ1-1; tentative D call: TRBD1 (6 bases). Germline lookup yields CDR1 MNHNS and CDR2 SASEGT. This CDR3 comprises 14 residues. V was shortened by 7 bases and J by 3 bases, with 15 bases between the two germline ends. The chain's CDR3 is CASTHRAPHTEAFF. The CDR3 coding sequence is TGTGCCAGCACCCACAGGGCGCCACACACTGAAGCTTTCTTT.

The chain links TRBV19 to TRBJ2-3; D may be TRBD2 (6 bases). Germline loops: CDR1 LNHDA, CDR2 SQIVND (reference sequence). This CDR3 comprises 14 residues. The V end lost 6 bases, the J end lost 1 base, and 11 bases lay between the germline ends. The CDR3 region is CASRSTGGTDTQYF. The CDR3 region has the DNA TGTGCCAGTAGATCAACGGGGGGCACAGATACGCAGTATTTT. Complete variable domain (other parts from reference TRBV19 and TRBJ2-3): DGGITQSPKYLFRKEGQNVTLSCEQNLNHDAMYWYRQDPGQGLRLIYYSQIVNDFQKGDIAEGYSVSREKKESFPLTVTSAQKNPTAFYLCASRSTGGTDTQYFGPGTRLTVL.

J is TRBJ1-2 and V is TRBV5-4; perhaps TRBD1 as D (6 bases). V lost 7 bases and J lost 4, with 14 bases in between. Germline assignment: CDR1 SGHNT and CDR2 YYREEE (reference sequence). The CDR3 contains 13 residues. Here the CDR3 DNA reads TGTGCCAGCGCCGGGAGGGGGAGCTATGGCTACACCTTC. It specifies CASAGRGSYGYTF.

The chain carries TRBV6-4 and TRBJ1-1, with a possible D match to TRBD1 (6 bases). This CDR3 contains 18 residues. Trimming shortened V by 2 bases and J by 1 base, and 20 bases separated the two germline ends. The germline gives CDR1 MRHNA, CDR2 SNTAGT. The CDR3 protein is CASSDRFGTGTENTEAFF. The CDR3 DNA sequence: TGTGCCAGCAGTGACCGATTCGGAACAGGGACGGAGAACACTGAAGCTTTCTTT.

The chain is built from TRBV5-1 and TRBJ2-1; possibly TRBD2 for D (6 bases). V lost 2 bases, J lost 5 bases, and 8 bases lay in between. The CDR3 has 13 residues. Germline-derived CDR1 and CDR2 are SGHRS and YFSETQ. CDR3 protein: CASSFGGNNEQFF. The CDR3 region has the DNA TGCGCCAGCAGCTTTGGAGGGAACAATGAGCAGTTCTTC.

This clone appeared a single time. The rearrangement links TRBV10-3 to TRBJ2-5; 15 nucleotides agree with TRBD2. With 4 bases clipped from V and 1 base from J, the junction kept 4 bases outside the gene matches. The CDR3 loop spans 17 amino acids. Germline V gene sequence: CDR1 ENHRY, CDR2 SYGVKD. The CDR3 sequence: CAISAGLAGGAQETQYF. CDR3 in DNA: TGTGCCATCAGTGCGGGACTAGCGGGGGGTGCCCAAGAGACCCAGTACTTC.

V and J are TRBV5-4 and TRBJ1-2; 7 bases fit TRBD1. J lost 6 bases, V lost 0 bases, and 5 bases had no gene match. Germline assignment: CDR1 SGHNT and CDR2 YYREEE (reference sequence). This CDR3 spans 14 amino acids. The CDR3 protein is CASSLETGRHGYTF. CDR3 bases: TGTGCCAGCAGCTTGGAGACAGGGAGGCATGGCTACACCTTC.

V and J are TRBV6-1 and TRBJ2-7, with 11 bases matching TRBD1. From germline, CDR1 is MNHNS and CDR2 SASEGT. The trim removed 3 bases at V and 3 bases at J, leaving 4 bases unmatched. This CDR3 comprises 15 residues. CDR3 amino acids: CASSEGTGGGYEQYF. CDR3 nucleotide sequence: TGTGCCAGCAGTGAGGGGACAGGGGGGGGCTACGAGCAGTACTTC.

V is TRBV2 and J is TRBJ2-7; possibly TRBD2 for D (6 bases). V was trimmed by 6 bases and J by 3 bases, leaving 9 bases between them. This CDR3 is 12 amino acids long. The V gene's germline CDR1 is SNHLY and CDR2 FYNNEI. The CDR3 sequence is CASSRDFYEQYF. CDR3 sequence (DNA): TGTGCCAGCAGCCGGGACTTCTACGAGCAGTACTTC.

This clone was found once. The chain recombines TRBV7-9 with TRBJ1-4; D not resolved. CDR3 size: 15 residues. V dropped 5 bases and J dropped 5 bases, with 15 bases sitting between them. Germline V gives CDR1 SEHNR, CDR2 FQNEAQ (reference sequence). Here the CDR3 reads CASSPTTPGNEKLFF. CDR3 nucleotide sequence: TGTGCCAGCAGCCCCACGACACCGGGGAATGAAAAACTGTTTTTT. Looking up the rest from reference TRBV7-9 and TRBJ1-4 gives the full variable domain: DTGVSQNPRHKITKRGQNVTFRCDPISEHNRLYWYRQTLGQGPEFLTYFQNEAQLEKSRLLSDRFSAERPKGSFSTLEIQRTEQGDSAMYLCASSPTTPGNEKLFFGSGTQLSVL.

The CDR3 DNA reads TGTGCCAGCAGCAGCCCCGGTAACCAGGGAGGAGCGAACACCGGGGAGCTGTTTTTT. This translates into CASSSPGNQGGANTGELFF. The V gene is TRBV7-9, the J gene TRBJ2-2; a weak D match, TRBD2 (6 bases). Trimming took 5 bases from V and 0 from J, leaving 22 bases between them. This CDR3 has 19 amino acids. Germline loops: CDR1 SEHNR, CDR2 FQNEAQ (reference sequence).

The chain is built from TRBV4-1 and TRBJ1-6, with D possibly matching TRBD1 (5 bases). V lost 0 bases and J 2 bases, leaving 11 bases between the germline ends. The germline CDR1 and CDR2 sequences are MGHRA and YSYEKL. CDR3 size: 17 residues. The CDR3: CASSQDVRDTYNSPLHF. CDR3 bases: TGCGCCAGCAGCCAAGATGTCAGGGATACCTATAATTCACCCCTCCACTTT.

The chain has TRBV6-1 and TRBJ1-5, with 10 nucleotides matching TRBD1. CDR1 is MNHNS, CDR2 SASEGT, per germline. The CDR3 runs 16 residues. Trimming took 4 bases from V and 6 from J; bases not matched to a gene: 9. The CDR3 DNA sequence: TGTGCCAGCAGTGCCTCGACAGGGGGCGAAAGTCAGCCCCAGCATTTT. It translates to CASSASTGGESQPQHF.

The V call is TRBV21-1, the J call TRBJ2-1; the table's D call of TRBD1 was not tested on the DNA. TRBV21-1 is given as a pseudogene. There are 14 residues in the CDR3. The CDR3 loop is CASSKQGLPNEQFF. DNA of the CDR3: TGTGCCAGCAGCAAACAGGGGCTGCCAAATGAGCAGTTCTTC.

J is TRBJ1-2 and V is TRBV11-2; perhaps TRBD1 as D (5 bases). Trimming took 1 base from V and 7 from J, leaving 10 bases between them. The germline gives CDR1 SGHAT, CDR2 FQNNGV. This CDR3 comprises 13 residues. This CDR3 is CASSLVGASGYTF. CDR3 DNA: TGTGCCAGCAGCTTAGTAGGGGCAAGTGGCTACACCTTC.

This chain connects TRBV13 to TRBJ2-6; 7 nucleotides match TRBD2. CDR3 length: 18 amino acids. The V and J ends lost 5 bases and 0 bases, in that order; junction bases with no gene match: 10. Per the germline V gene, CDR1 is PRHDT and CDR2 is FYEKMQ (reference sequence). The CDR3 region has the DNA TGTGCCAGCAGCGCCTTACCGGGAGGAAGCTCTGGGGCCAACGTCCTGACTTTC. This sequence encodes CASSALPGGSSGANVLTF.

V gene TRBV2 combines with J gene TRBJ2-6; TRBD1 matches at 7 bases. The CDR3 is 14 residues long. With V trimmed by 8 bases and J by 4 bases, 5 bases remained unmatched. Germline V gene lookup returns CDR1 SNHLY and CDR2 FYNNEI. CDR3 region: CASHDREGANVLTF. The CDR3 DNA follows: TGTGCCAGCCATGACAGGGAGGGGGCCAACGTCCTGACTTTC.

CDR3 residues: CAISESYRGAYEQYF. The DNA of the CDR3 is TGTGCCATCAGTGAGTCATACAGGGGGGCATACGAGCAGTACTTC. The V call is TRBV10-3, the J call TRBJ2-7; TRBD1 agrees at 8 bases. The CDR3 length is 15 residues. V lost 0 bases to trimming and J lost 4 bases; unmatched junction nucleotides: 5. CDR1 and CDR2 (germline): ENHRY, SYGVKD.

The gene calls are TRBV27 and TRBJ2-3, with 9 bases that match TRBD2. Germline lookup yields CDR1 MNHEY and CDR2 SMNVEV (reference sequence). The ends lost 5 bases at V and 1 base at J; junction bases unmatched: 1. The CDR3 has 14 residues. The CDR3 loop reads CASSVAGGTDTQYF. For the CDR3, the DNA is TGTGCCAGCAGTGTAGCGGGGGGCACAGATACGCAGTATTTT.

The rearrangement links TRBV5-1 to TRBJ2-3; 9 bases match TRBD2. This CDR3 comprises 16 residues. V dropped 0 bases and J dropped 0; count of bases not matched to a gene: 2. The germline CDR1 and CDR2 sequences are SGHRS and YFSETQ. The CDR3 reads CASSLGSGGSTDTQYF. CDR3 in DNA: TGCGCCAGCAGCTTGGGTAGCGGGGGTAGCACAGATACGCAGTATTTT. Combining the CDR3 with reference TRBV5-1 and TRBJ2-3 gives the whole variable domain KAGVTQTPRYLIKTRGQQVTLSCSPISGHRSVSWYQQTPGQGLQFLFEYFSETQRNKGNFPGRFSGRQFSNSRSEMNVSTLELGDSALYLCASSLGSGGSTDTQYFGPGTRLTVL.

The chain is built from TRBV10-3 and TRBJ2-2; 9 bases align to TRBD2. This CDR3 contains 16 residues. The V gene end was trimmed by 6 bases and the J gene end by 3 bases; junction bases not matched to a gene: 8. From germline, CDR1 is ENHRY and CDR2 SYGVKD. In DNA form, the CDR3 reads TGTGCCATCAGCCAAACGACTAGCGGTCACACCGGGGAGCTGTTTTTT. Translation: CAISQTTSGHTGELFF.

This chain joins TRBV6-1 and TRBJ1-5, with D perhaps matching TRBD1 (6 bases). V lost 7 bases to trimming and J lost 7 bases, with 17 bases between them. The CDR3 is 14 residues long. Germline V CDR1 and CDR2: MNHNS, SASEGT. CDR3 DNA sequence: TGTGCCAGCACCGTACAGGGCCGGGGACAGCCCCAGCATTTT. This translates into CASTVQGRGQPQHF.

The chain links TRBV9 to TRBJ2-7; 7 nucleotides align to TRBD1. The germline V gene has CDR1 SGDLS and CDR2 YYNGEE. V lost 4 bases to trimming and J lost 2 bases; unmatched junction nucleotides: 6. This CDR3 spans 14 amino acids. The CDR3 nucleotides read TGTGCCAGCAGCCCAGACAGGGCGACCTACGAGCAGTACTTC. Translating it yields CASSPDRATYEQYF.

The chain employs TRBV29-1 and TRBJ2-1, with D perhaps matching TRBD2 (5 bases). V was clipped by 7 bases and J by 4 bases, with 11 bases between them. This CDR3 contains 12 residues. Germline lookup yields CDR1 SQVTM and CDR2 ANQGSEA. Written as DNA, the CDR3 is TGCAGCGCCGACGAGGGATACAATGAGCAGTTCTTC. This encodes CSADEGYNEQFF.

The gene calls are TRBV9 and TRBJ2-1; 11 positions agree with TRBD1. In germline, CDR1 is SGDLS, CDR2 YYNGEE. The CDR3 is made up of 17 amino acids. The trim removed 4 bases at V and 8 bases at J, leaving 14 bases unmatched. The CDR3 loop reads CASSLGTGGTSPYEQFF. CDR3 bases: TGTGCCAGCAGCCTCGGGACAGGGGGGACTAGCCCGTATGAGCAGTTCTTC.

The rearrangement uses TRBV11-1 and TRBJ2-7; 12 bases fit TRBD2. In germline, CDR1 is SGHAT, CDR2 FQDESV (reference sequence). The ends lost 5 bases at V and 2 bases at J; junction bases unmatched: 7. The CDR3 sequence is 16 residues long. CDR3 in amino acids: CASSRIRLAGAYEQYF. DNA of the CDR3: TGTGCCAGCAGCCGAATTAGACTAGCGGGAGCCTACGAGCAGTACTTC. Supplemented by reference TRBV11-1 and TRBJ2-7, the full variable domain reads EAEVAQSPRYKITEKSQAVAFWCDPISGHATLYWYRQILGQGPELLVQFQDESVVDDSQLPKDRFSAERLKGVDSTLKIQPAELGDSAMYLCASSRIRLAGAYEQYFGPGTRLTVT.

V is TRBV19 and J is TRBJ2-5; D call uncertain. V lost 1 base to trimming and J lost 4 bases, with 13 bases between them. The CDR3 loop spans 15 amino acids. Germline-derived CDR1 and CDR2 are LNHDA and SQIVND (reference sequence). CDR3 residues: CASSIGSTNLETQYF. The CDR3 DNA follows: TGTGCCAGTAGTATAGGCTCGACAAACCTAGAGACCCAGTACTTC.

The rearrangement links TRBV10-2 to TRBJ2-2; the match to TRBD1 covers 8 bases. Germline values: CDR1 WSHSY, CDR2 SAAADI. Trimming removed 8 bases from V and 3 bases from J; junction bases left unmatched: 8. The CDR3 totals 15 residues. CDR3 protein: CASAYRGAYTGELFF. CDR3 coding DNA: TGCGCCAGCGCTTACAGGGGGGCTTACACCGGGGAGCTGTTTTTT.